Included here is one TCR beta chain sequence, with context. The target antigen is unknown. The data stem from a study of T-cell memory formation after mild COVID-19. General study points: The appearance of some responding clones in pre-infection memory suggested that cross-reactive memory joined. Day 15 to 85 contractors were CD4/CD8 balanced; later expanders leaned CD4+.

The CDR3 contains 15 residues. The V and J ends lost 0 bases and 0 bases respectively, with 10 bases between them. Germline values: CDR1 DFQATT, CDR2 SNEGSKA (reference sequence). With constant-segment primers, 5'RACE yielded cDNA libraries of TCR alpha and TCR beta that carried sample barcodes and UMIs. MiXCR, run by TCRdb on the 5' RACE reads, gives a single entry per CDR3 protein. The sample shows 190,000 or so distinct CDR3 sequences, over 20% of them seen only once. Sequenced input: PBMCs or a T cell subset sorted from them (not recorded which). This rearrangement joins TRBV20-1 to TRBJ2-3; possible D gene TRBD1, 5 bases. The TCR was taken from an adult woman who had mild COVID-19 (a few samples of this study predate the infection). Cell type and time point are not known. DNA for the CDR3: TGCAGTGCTAGAGATTGGGGCGAGAGCACAGATACGCAGTATTTT. Protein: CSARDWGESTDTQYF.